The 10 T cell receptor beta chains reported below all come from one sample, sequenced in a study of read filtering for tumor transcriptome and immune sequencing. The library was built from about 400 ng RNA with molecular barcoded adaptors for alpha/delta and beta/gamma chains. Using its own MiXCR run on the reads, TCRdb lists one record per CDR3 protein. The sample has 100,000 to 150,000 distinct CDR3 sequences; 10% to 15% are singletons. The sample consisted of a population of CD138-negative cells sorted from bone marrow. The receptors originated from a donor aged 40 or older with multiple myeloma.

On this clonotype itself: An end of the junction differs from the germline gene, which may be a read error. The rearrangement uses TRBV7-9 and TRBJ1-1; possibly TRBD1 for D (6 bases). CDR3 length equals 16 residues. Germline assignment: CDR1 SEHNR and CDR2 FQNEAQ (reference sequence). Here the CDR3 reads CASGLIQGQGSTEAFF. The DNA for the CDR3 is TGTGCCAGCGGCTTAATCCAGGGGCAGGGTTCCACTGAAGCTTTCTTT.

This clonotype was found many times. V and J are TRBV19 and TRBJ2-7, with TRBD1 matching 8 bases. After removal of 5 bases from V and 2 bases from J, the junction contained 8 bases not matched to a gene. Germline CDR1 and CDR2: LNHDA and SQIVND (reference sequence). The CDR3 length is 15 residues. The CDR3 DNA is TGTGCCAGTAGTCCCCGGGGACAGGTCACCTACGAGCAGTACTTC. It encodes CASSPRGQVTYEQYF.

At least ten counts were recorded for this clonotype. This chain connects TRBV4-1 to TRBJ2-1; either TRBD1 or TRBD2 may fit D (5 bases each). The CDR3 loop spans 18 amino acids. Germline V gene lookup returns CDR1 MGHRA and CDR2 YSYEKL. V was cut by 0 bases and J by 5 bases, with 20 bases left in between. CDR3: CASSQDRGLSGADNEQFF. The CDR3 DNA reads as TGCGCCAGCAGCCAAGATCGTGGGCTTTCCGGGGCCGACAATGAGCAGTTCTTC.

This clonotype appeared many times. V usage is TRBV4-2 and J usage is TRBJ1-5, with 7 bases lining up with TRBD1. The CDR3 extends over 15 amino acids. Per the germline V gene, CDR1 is LGHNA and CDR2 is YNFKEQ. Losses at the gene ends were 4 bases for V and 7 bases for J; bases not matched to a gene: 10. Here the CDR3 reads CASSPRQGGEQPQHF. The CDR3 DNA is TGTGCCAGCAGCCCCCGGCAAGGGGGCGAACAGCCCCAGCATTTT.

This clonotype has at least ten counts. The V call is TRBV20-1, the J call TRBJ1-6, with D unclear. The length of the CDR3 is 13 residues. Trimming took 0 bases from V and 5 from J, leaving 5 bases between them. Germline V gene lookup returns CDR1 DFQATT and CDR2 SNEGSKA (reference sequence). CDR3 in amino acids: CSARDQNNSPLHF. The CDR3 DNA reads TGCAGTGCTAGAGATCAGAATAATTCACCCCTCCACTTT.

The table lists this clonotype with many counts. The chain links TRBV7-8 to TRBJ1-4, with a tentative D call TRBD1 (5 bases). V lost 5 bases and J lost 6, with 16 bases in between. The CDR3 consists of 15 residues. Germline V gives CDR1 SGHVS, CDR2 FQNEAQ. As DNA, the CDR3 is TGTGCCAGCAGCCCCCGGGTCTCGGGGGATGAAAAACTGTTTTTT. Amino acids: CASSPRVSGDEKLFF.

This clonotype was counted many times. This rearrangement joins TRBV11-3 to TRBJ1-1, with D perhaps TRBD1 (5 bases). The V end was cut by 6 bases, the J end by 1 base, with 18 bases between. The CDR3 has 16 amino acids. Germline-derived CDR1 and CDR2 are SGHNT and YENEEA. This CDR3 reads CASSLGHRGANTEAFF. CDR3 coding DNA: TGTGCCAGCAGTCTTGGACACCGGGGAGCGAACACTGAAGCTTTCTTT.

To note about this clonotype: A much larger clone lies a single base off, so this may be a read error. The chain couples TRBV6-2 or TRBV6-3 to TRBJ2-6; D unclear. CDR3 length: 15 amino acids. Looked up from germline, CDR1 is MNHEY and CDR2 is SVGEGT. The V and J ends lost 8 bases and 0 bases respectively, with 11 bases between them. The CDR3 reads CASRLDSSGANVLTF. For the CDR3, the DNA is TGTGCCAGCCGGTTAGATAGCTCTGGGGCCAACGTCCTGACTTTC.

V and J are TRBV28 and TRBJ1-5; TRBD1 matches at 8 bases. This CDR3 is built from 15 residues. Losses at the gene ends were 10 bases for V and 1 base for J; bases not matched to a gene: 9. Per germline, CDR1 MDHEN and CDR2 SYDVKM. Here the CDR3 reads CANSLDRASNQPQHF. DNA of the CDR3: TGTGCCAACAGCCTGGACAGGGCGAGCAATCAGCCCCAGCATTTT.

Details on this clonotype: This may come from a read error, since a much larger clone is one base off. V and J are TRBV4-2 and TRBJ1-1; D unclear. The CDR3 is 15 residues long. The germline gives CDR1 LGHNA, CDR2 YNFKEQ. This CDR3 is CASSQEYGVRTGAFF. In nucleotides, the CDR3 is TGTGCCAGCAGCCAAGAGTACGGGGTTCGGACTGGAGCTTTCTTT.